This T cell receptor (beta chain) appears in the sequencing data of a study of OX40 agonist ivuxolimab in advanced cancers. The V gene's germline CDR1 is SGHVS and CDR2 FNYEAQ. The CDR3 is 13 amino acids. Trimming removed 1 base from V and 4 bases from J, with 7 bases in between. Here immunoSEQ multiplex PCR was the method, and the copy in TCRdb shows in-frame clones only, minus some. The sample has about 69,000 clones; about nine tenths are singletons. Autoimmune disease history or systemic immunosuppression disqualified patients. For this clone: Its antigen is unidentified.

Whole-study findings and limits: Clonal expansion from baseline to week 6 occurred in both CD4+ and CD8+ T cells.

The chain is built from TRBV7-6 and TRBJ1-1, with D possibly matching TRBD1 (6 bases). The clonotype was recovered from an adult with an advanced solid tumor such as melanoma, head and neck, liver or kidney cancer. Sequenced material: CD4+ or CD8+ T cells sorted from blood, taken in a trial of the OX40 agonist ivuxolimab. CDR3 residues: CASSLGGGTEAFF. CDR3 coding DNA: TGTGCCAGCAGCTTAGGAGGGGGCACTGAAGCTTTCTTT.